This record concerns one T cell receptor (beta chain) sequence. The antigen remains undetermined. Clones were read by immunoSEQ multiplex PCR, and TCRdb kept only the in-frame ones, dropping some. The table has about 79,000 clones, about 82% seen once. The data originate from a study of PD-1 blockade in mismatch repair-deficient tumors. Study observations and caveats: After pembrolizumab, tumor-resident clones rose rapidly, then generally contracted before radiologic responses.

Germline CDR1 reads SGHAT; CDR2 reads FQNNGV. The CDR3 length is 16 residues. Trimming left V 2 bases short and J 4 bases short, with 16 bases between. This chain joins TRBV11-2 and TRBJ2-3; D ambiguous. The specimen was peripheral blood, collected 44 weeks after starting pembrolizumab. This clonotype was obtained from an adult with mismatch repair-deficient cancer. The chain's CDR3 is CASSLTGHATSDTQYF. In DNA, the CDR3 is TGTGCCAGCAGCTTAACCGGGCATGCCACCTCAGATACGCAGTATTTT. The whole variable domain, filled in from reference TRBV11-2 and TRBJ2-3, reads EAGVAQSPRYKIIEKRQSVAFWCNPISGHATLYWYQQILGQGPKLLIQFQNNGVVDDSQLPKDRFSAERLKGVDSTLKIQPAKLEDSAVYLCASSLTGHATSDTQYFGPGTRLTVL.